Here is one T cell receptor (beta chain) with its context. This receptor's antigen is unknown. Base qualities were left out, and no much larger clone turns up one base away. Whole blood was collected in K2EDTA tubes by collaborating institutions according to the institutions' own protocols. For TCRbeta analysis, collaborator samples were shipped as frozen whole blood, as isolated PBMCs, or as DNA extracted from either sample type. V loses 3 bases of germline sequence and J loses 0 bases, and the interval between the two ends is 15 bases. Including cysteine and phenylalanine, the CDR3 has 16 amino acids. Only the CDR3 portion is preserved as DNA: 48 bases, with reading frame beginning at the first base. CDR1 and CDR2 are drawn from the germline V gene: SGDLS, YYNGEE. These data come from a study of blood T cell repertoires in COVID-19 (dated by TCRdb to the early 2020s). General notes on the study: Collaborator samples came from the United States, Italy and Spain and covered acute and convalescent phases of COVID-19. Where available, HLA class I and class II types were taken from metadata supplied by the sample provider and were not determined by assay-based typing. The dataset comprised deeply sampled blood TCRbeta repertoires from subjects exposed to, actively infected with, or recovered from COVID-19. Sample metadata almost always included a de-identified subject ID, COVID-19 status, age in years and sex. The repertoires were released in a freely available public database intended as a resource for research on the immune response to SARS-CoV-2. The prospective study material was composed of cDNA or gDNA derived from T cells, B-cell-depleted T cells, or PBMCs. Samples were obtained from the ongoing ImmuneRACE study (first 160 participants) and from 1,254 subjects provided by 6 global collaborators.

TCRbeta CDR3 regions were amplified from genomic DNA by means of the immunoSEQ Assay, a bias-controlled multiplex PCR. Concerning the study's data processing: The number of nucleated cells in each sample was estimated from the amplification of reference gene primers within the assay. Sequence reads were collapsed and filtered to measure the absolute abundance of every unique TCRbeta CDR3 rearrangement. Productive Simpson clonality was computed per sample as the square root of Simpson's diversity index over productive rearrangements. Imported from immuneACCESS, the table was reduced by TCRdb to in-frame sequences with V and J called. These copies leave out some clones; in studies compared against another copy, an unresolved V gene accounts for under half, and the cause of the remainder is not known. V, J and clone size derive from that table, while D and trimming were established from the DNA sequence. The sample data list about 100,000 clones, and less than 90% of these were observed just once. The ten largest clones capture 6.5% to 8% of the sample.

The full study reports these points: How much clinical and demographic metadata was included differed by source and by participant, and the metadata was provided uncurated.

The chain uses TRBV9 and TRBJ2-5; tentative D gene TRBD2, with 6 bases matching. The sample taken for sequencing was peripheral blood. The TCR was taken from a man aged 25-45 years in a cohort sampled during active COVID-19. The bases are TGTGCCAGCAGCGGCGAGGGACTGACGTACCAAGAGACCCAGTACTTC. Its protein is CASSGEGLTYQETQYF.